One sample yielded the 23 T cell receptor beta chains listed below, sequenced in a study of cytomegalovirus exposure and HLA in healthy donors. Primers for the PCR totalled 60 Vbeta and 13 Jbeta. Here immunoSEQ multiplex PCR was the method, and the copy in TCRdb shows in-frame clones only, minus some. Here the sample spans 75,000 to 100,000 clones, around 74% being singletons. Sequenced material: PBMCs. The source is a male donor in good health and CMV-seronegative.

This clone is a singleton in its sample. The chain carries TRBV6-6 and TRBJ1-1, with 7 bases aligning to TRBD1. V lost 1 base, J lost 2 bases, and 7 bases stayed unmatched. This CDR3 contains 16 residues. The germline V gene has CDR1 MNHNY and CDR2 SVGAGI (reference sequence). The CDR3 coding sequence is TGTGCCAGCAGTTACTATCGGGACAGAGTTAACACTGAAGCTTTCTTT. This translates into CASSYYRDRVNTEAFF.

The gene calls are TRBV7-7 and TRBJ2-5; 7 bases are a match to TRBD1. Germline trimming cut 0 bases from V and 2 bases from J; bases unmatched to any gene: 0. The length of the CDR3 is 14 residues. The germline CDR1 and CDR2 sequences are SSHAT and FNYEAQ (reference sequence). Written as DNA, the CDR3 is TGTGCCAGCAGCTTAGCGGGACAGCAAGAGACCCAGTACTTC. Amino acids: CASSLAGQQETQYF.

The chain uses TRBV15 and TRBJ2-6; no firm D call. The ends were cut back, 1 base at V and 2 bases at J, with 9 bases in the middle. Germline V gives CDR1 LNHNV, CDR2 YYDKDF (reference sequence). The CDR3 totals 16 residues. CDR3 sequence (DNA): TGTGCCACCAGCAGAGTCTTGGGCACTGGGGCCAACGTCCTGACTTTC. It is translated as CATSRVLGTGANVLTF.

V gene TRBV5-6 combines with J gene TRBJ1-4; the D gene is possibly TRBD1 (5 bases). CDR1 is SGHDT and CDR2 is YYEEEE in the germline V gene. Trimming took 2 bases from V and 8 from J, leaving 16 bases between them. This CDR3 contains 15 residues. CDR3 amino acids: CASSFSGRVSEKLFF. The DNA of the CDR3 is TGTGCCAGCAGCTTTTCGGGCAGGGTAAGCGAAAAACTGTTTTTT.

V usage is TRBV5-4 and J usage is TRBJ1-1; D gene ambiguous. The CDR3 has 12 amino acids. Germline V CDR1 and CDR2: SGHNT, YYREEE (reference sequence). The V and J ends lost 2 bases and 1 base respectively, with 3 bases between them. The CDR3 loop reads CASSLQNTEAFF. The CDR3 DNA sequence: TGTGCCAGCAGCTTACAGAACACTGAAGCTTTCTTT.

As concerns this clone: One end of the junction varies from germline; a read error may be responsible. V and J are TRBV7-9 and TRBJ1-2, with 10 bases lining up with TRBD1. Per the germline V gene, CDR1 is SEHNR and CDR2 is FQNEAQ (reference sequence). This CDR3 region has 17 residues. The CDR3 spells CSSSSPKGGQGNYGYTF. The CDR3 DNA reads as TGTTCCAGCAGCTCCCCAAAGGGGGGACAGGGGAACTATGGCTACACCTTC.

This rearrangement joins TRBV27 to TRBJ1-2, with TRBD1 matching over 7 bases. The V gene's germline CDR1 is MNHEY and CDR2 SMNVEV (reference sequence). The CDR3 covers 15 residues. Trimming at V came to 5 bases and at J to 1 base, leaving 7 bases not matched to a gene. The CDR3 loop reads CASSPKGQNNYGYTF. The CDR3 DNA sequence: TGTGCCAGCAGTCCAAAGGGACAGAATAACTATGGCTACACCTTC.

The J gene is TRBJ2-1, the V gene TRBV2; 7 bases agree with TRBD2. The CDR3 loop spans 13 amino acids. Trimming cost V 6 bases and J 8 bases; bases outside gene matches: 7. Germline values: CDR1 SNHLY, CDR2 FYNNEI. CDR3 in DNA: TGTGCCAGCAGCAGGGAGGGATTTTATGAGCAGTTCTTC. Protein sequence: CASSREGFYEQFF.

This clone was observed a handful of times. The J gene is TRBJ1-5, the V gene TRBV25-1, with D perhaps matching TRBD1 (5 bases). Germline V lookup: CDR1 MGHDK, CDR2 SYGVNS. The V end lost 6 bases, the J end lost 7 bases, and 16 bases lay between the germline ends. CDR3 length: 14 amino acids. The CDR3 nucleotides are TGTGCCAGCAGCCATTCGGCAGGGCGGCAGCCCCAGCATTTT. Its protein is CASSHSAGRQPQHF.

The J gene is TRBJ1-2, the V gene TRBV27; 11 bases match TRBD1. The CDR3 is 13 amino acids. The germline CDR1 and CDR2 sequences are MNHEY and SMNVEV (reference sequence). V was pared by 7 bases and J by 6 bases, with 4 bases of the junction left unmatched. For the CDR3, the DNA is TGTGCCAGCACCGGACAGGGGGCGCATGGCTACACCTTC. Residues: CASTGQGAHGYTF.

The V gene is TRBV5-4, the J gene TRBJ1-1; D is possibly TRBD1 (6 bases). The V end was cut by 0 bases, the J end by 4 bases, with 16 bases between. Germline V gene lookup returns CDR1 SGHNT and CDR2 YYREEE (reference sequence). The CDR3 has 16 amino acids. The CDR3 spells CASSLGQGGRSTEAFF. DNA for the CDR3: TGTGCCAGCAGCTTGGGTCAAGGGGGAAGGAGCACTGAAGCTTTCTTT.

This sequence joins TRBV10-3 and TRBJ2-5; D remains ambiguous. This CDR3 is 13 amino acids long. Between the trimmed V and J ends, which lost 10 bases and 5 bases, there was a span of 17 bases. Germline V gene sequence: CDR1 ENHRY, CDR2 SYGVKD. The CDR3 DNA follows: TGTGCCACCGAGCCCGAGAGGTTGGAGACCCAGTACTTC. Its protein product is CATEPERLETQYF.

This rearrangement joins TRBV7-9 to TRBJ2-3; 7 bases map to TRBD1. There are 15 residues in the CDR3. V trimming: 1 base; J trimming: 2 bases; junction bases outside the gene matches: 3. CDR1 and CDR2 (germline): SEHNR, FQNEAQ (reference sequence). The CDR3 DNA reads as TGTGCCAGCAGCTTAGGTGACAGGGACACAGATACGCAGTATTTT. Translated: CASSLGDRDTDTQYF.

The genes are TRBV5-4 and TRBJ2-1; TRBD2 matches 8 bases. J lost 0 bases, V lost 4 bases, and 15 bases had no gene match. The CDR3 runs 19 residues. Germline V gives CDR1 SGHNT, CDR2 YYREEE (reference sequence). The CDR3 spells CASSLRTSLGPSSYNEQFF. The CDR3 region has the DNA TGTGCCAGCAGCCTTCGGACTAGCTTAGGGCCAAGCTCCTACAATGAGCAGTTCTTC.

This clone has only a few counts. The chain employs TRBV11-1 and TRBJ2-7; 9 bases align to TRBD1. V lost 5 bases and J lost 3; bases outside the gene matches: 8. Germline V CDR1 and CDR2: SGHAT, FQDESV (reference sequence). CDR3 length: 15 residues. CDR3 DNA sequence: TGTGCCAGCAGCAAAACCGGGACAGGGCGCTACGAGCAGTACTTC. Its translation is CASSKTGTGRYEQYF.

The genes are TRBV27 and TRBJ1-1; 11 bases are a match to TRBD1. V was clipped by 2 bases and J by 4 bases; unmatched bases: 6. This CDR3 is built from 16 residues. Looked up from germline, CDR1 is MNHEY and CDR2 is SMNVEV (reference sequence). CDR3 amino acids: CASSLIRDRGATEAFF. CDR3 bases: TGTGCCAGCAGTTTAATAAGGGACAGGGGGGCCACTGAAGCTTTCTTT.

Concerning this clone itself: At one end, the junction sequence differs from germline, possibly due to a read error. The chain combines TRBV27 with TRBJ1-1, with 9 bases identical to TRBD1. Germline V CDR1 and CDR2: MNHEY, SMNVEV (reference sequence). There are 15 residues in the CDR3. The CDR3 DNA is TGTGCCAGCAGTTTAACCCCGGGACAGGGCCCCGCGGAGGCATTT. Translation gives CASSLTPGQGPAEAF.

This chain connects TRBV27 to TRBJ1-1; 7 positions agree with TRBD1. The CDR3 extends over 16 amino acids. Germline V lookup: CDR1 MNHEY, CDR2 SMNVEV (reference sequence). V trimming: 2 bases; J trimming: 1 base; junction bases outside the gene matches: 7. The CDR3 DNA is TGTGCCAGCAGTTTACAGGCGGACAGGCGGAACACTGAAGCTTTCTTT. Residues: CASSLQADRRNTEAFF.

This CDR3 is CASSGRGREAFF. The CDR3 DNA reads as TGTGCCAGCAGCGGCCGGGGTCGTGAAGCTTTCTTT. This rearrangement joins TRBV7-2 to TRBJ1-1, with D uncertain. Germline-derived CDR1 and CDR2 are SGHTA and FQGNSA. The CDR3 has 12 residues. V lost 5 bases to trimming and J lost 7 bases, with 11 bases between them. The full variable domain, with the rest looked up from reference TRBV7-2 and TRBJ1-1, is GAGVSQSPSNKVTEKGKDVELRCDPISGHTALYWYRQSLGQGLEFLIYFQGNSAPDKSGLPSDRFSAERTGGSVSTLTIQRTQQEDSAVYLCASSGRGREAFFGQGTRLTVV.

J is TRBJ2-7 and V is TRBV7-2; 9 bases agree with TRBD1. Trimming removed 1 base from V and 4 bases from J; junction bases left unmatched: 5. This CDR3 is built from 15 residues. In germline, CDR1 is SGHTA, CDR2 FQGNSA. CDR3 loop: CASSLVGQGGYEQYF. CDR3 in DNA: TGTGCCAGCAGCTTAGTGGGACAGGGTGGATACGAGCAGTACTTC.

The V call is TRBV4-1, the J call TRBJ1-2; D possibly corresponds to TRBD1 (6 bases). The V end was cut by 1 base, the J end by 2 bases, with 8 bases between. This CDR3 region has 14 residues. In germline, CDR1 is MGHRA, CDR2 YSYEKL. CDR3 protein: CASSQVGQNYGYTF. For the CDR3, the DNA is TGCGCCAGCAGCCAAGTTGGACAGAACTATGGCTACACCTTC.

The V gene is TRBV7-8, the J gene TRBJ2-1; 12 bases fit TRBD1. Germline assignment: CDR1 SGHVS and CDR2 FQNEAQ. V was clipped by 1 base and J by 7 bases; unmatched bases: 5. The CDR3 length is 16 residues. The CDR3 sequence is CASSLEGTGGLNEQFF. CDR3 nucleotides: TGTGCCAGCAGCTTAGAAGGGACAGGGGGCTTGAATGAGCAGTTCTTC.

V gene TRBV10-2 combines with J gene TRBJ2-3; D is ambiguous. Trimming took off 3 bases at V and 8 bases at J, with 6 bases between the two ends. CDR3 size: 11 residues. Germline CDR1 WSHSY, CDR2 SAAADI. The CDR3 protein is CASSEEVTQYF. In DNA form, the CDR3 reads TGCGCCAGCAGTGAAGAGGTTACGCAGTATTTT.